In its sample, the clone carrying this T cell receptor beta chain was seen many times. Its antigen is as yet unknown. Cells sorted as Tregs were CD4+, CD25+ and CD127-/low. After constant-region reverse-primer amplification, full-length variable regions underwent semi-nested PCR with Nested Universal Primer A. One entry per CDR3 protein results from TCRdb running MiXCR on the 5' RACE reads. The sample holds 35,000 to 55,000 distinct CDR3 sequences, approximately 23% seen once. Germline values: CDR1 SGHRS, CDR2 YFSETQ. With 1 base removed from V and 3 bases from J, the gap between germline ends came to 8 bases. CDR3 length equals 13 residues. Study-level points and caveats: The TCR gene usage of tumor memory CD4+ T cells clustered together with blood and lymph node memory CD4+ cells and with lymph node naive CD4+ cells. The larger cohort examined one V-J beta rearrangement, not whole repertoires. Greatest tumor Treg TCR overlap was with tumor naive CD4+ cells.

The rearrangement links TRBV5-1 to TRBJ2-7, with D hard to call. This TCR was recovered from a female donor with breast cancer. Material: Tregs sorted from a lymph node. This CDR3 is CASSLSEYYEQYF. In DNA form, the CDR3 reads TGCGCCAGCAGCTTGTCAGAGTACTACGAGCAGTACTTC.